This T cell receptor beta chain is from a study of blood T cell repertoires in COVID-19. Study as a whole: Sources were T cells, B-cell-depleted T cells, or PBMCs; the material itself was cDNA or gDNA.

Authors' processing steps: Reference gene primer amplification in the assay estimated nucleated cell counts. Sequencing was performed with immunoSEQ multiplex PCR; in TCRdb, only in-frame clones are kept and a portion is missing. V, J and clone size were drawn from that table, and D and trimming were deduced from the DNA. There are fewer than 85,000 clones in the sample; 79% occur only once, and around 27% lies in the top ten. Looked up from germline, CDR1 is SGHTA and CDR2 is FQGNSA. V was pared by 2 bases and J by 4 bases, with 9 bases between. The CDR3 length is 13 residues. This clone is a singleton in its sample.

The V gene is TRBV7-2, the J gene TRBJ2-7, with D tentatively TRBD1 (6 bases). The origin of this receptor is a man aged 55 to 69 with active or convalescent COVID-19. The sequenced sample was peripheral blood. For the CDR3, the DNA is TGTGCCAGCAGCTTATACAGGGCTTACGAGCAGTACTTC. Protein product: CASSLYRAYEQYF.